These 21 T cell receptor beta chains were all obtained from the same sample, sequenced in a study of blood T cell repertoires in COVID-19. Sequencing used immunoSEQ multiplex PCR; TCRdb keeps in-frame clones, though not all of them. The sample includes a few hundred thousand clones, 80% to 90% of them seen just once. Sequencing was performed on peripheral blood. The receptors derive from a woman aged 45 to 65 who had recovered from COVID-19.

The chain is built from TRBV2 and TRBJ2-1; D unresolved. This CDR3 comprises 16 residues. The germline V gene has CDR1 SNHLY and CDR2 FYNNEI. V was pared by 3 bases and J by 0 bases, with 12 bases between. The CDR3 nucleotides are TGTGCCAGCAGTGACCCCTCCCTAGGCTCCTACAATGAGCAGTTCTTC. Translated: CASSDPSLGSYNEQFF. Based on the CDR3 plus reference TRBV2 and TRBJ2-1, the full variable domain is EPEVTQTPSHQVTQMGQEVILRCVPISNHLYFYWYRQILGQKVEFLVSFYNNEISEKSEIFDDQFSVERPDGSNFTLKIRSTKLEDSAMYFCASSDPSLGSYNEQFFGPGTRLTVL.

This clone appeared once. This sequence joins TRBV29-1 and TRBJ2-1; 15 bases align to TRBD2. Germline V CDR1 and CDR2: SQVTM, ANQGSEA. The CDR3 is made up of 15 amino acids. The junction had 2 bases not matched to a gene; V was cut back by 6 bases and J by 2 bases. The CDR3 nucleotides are TGCAGCGTCGGGACTAGCGGGGGGACCTACAATGAGCAGTTCTTC. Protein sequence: CSVGTSGGTYNEQFF.

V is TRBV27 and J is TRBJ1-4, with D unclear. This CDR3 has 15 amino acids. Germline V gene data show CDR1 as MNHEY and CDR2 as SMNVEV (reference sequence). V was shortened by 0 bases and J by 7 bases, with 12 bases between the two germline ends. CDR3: CASSLSAGSVEKLFF. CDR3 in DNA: TGTGCCAGCAGTTTATCCGCCGGGAGTGTTGAAAAACTGTTTTTT.

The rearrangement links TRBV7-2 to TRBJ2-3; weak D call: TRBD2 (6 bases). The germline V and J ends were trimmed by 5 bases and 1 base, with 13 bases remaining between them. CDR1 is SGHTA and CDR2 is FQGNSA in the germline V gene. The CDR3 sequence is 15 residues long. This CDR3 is CASSRGTERTDTQYF. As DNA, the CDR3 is TGTGCCAGCAGCCGCGGGACTGAACGCACAGATACGCAGTATTTT.

This CDR3 reads CATSRADSPLHF. The CDR3 DNA reads TGTGCCACCAGCAGAGCGGATTCACCCCTCCACTTT. V usage is TRBV15 and J usage is TRBJ1-6, with no clear D. The V gene lost 1 base and the J gene lost 8 bases, with 3 bases spanning the gap. The CDR3 sequence is 12 residues long. Germline V lookup: CDR1 LNHNV, CDR2 YYDKDF (reference sequence).

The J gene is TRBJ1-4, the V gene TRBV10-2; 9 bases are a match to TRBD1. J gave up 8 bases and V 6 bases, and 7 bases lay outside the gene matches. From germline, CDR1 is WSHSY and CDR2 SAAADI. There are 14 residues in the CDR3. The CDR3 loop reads CASSETGGREKLFF. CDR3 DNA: TGCGCCAGCAGCGAGACAGGGGGTCGCGAAAAACTGTTTTTT.

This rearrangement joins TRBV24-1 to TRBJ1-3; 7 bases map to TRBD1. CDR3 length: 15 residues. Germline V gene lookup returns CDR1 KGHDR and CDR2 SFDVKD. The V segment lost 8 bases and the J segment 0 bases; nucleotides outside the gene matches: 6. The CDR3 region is CATITDRTSGNTIYF. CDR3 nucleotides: TGTGCCACCATTACGGACAGGACCTCTGGAAACACCATATATTTT.

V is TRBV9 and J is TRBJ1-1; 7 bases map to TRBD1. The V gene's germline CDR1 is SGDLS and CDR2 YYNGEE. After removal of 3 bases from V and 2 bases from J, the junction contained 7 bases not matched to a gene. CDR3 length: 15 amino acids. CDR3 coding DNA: TGTGCCAGCAGCGGGTACAGGGGAAAAAACACTGAAGCTTTCTTT. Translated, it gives CASSGYRGKNTEAFF.

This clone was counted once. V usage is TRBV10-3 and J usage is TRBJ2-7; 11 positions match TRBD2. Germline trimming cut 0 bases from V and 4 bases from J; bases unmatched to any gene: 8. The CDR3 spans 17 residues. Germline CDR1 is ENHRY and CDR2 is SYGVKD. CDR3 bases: TGTGCCATCAGTGAGTCGGGTAGCGGGGGGGCCGGGTACGAGCAGTACTTC. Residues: CAISESGSGGAGYEQYF.

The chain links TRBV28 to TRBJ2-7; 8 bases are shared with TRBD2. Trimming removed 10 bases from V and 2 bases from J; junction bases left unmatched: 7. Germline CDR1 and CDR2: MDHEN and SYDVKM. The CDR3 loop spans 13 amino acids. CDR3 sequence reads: CAIQKREPYEQYF. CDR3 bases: TGTGCCATCCAAAAGCGGGAGCCCTACGAGCAGTACTTC.

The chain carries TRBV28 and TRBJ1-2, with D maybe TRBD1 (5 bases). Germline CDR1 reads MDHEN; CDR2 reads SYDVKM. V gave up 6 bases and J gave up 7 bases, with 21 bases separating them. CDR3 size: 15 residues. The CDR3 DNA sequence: TGTGCCAGCAGGCACCCTGACAGAGATTTCGGTGGCTACACCTTC. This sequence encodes CASRHPDRDFGGYTF.

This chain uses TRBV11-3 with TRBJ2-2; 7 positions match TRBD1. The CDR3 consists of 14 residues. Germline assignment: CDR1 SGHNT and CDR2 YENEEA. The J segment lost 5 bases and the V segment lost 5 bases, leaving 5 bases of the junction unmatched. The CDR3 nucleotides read TGTGCCAGCAGCAACAGCAGGGGGACCGGGGAGCTGTTTTTT. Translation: CASSNSRGTGELFF.

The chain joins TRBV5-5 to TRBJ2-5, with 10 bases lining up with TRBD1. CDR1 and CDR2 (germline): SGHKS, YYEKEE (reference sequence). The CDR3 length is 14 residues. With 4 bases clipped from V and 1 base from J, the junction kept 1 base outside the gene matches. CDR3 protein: CASSRQGAQETQYF. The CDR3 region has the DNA TGTGCCAGCAGCCGACAGGGGGCCCAAGAGACCCAGTACTTC.

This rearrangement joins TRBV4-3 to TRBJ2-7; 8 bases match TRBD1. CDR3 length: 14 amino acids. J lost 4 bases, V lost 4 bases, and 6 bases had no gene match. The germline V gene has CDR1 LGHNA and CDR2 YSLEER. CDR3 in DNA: TGCGCCAGCAGCCGAGGACAGGGAAGGTACGAGCAGTACTTC. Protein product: CASSRGQGRYEQYF.

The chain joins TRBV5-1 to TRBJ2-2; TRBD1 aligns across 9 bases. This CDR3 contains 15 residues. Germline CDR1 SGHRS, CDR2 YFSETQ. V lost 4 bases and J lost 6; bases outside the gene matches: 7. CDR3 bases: TGCGCCAGCAGCGGCACAGGGGGCGCGGCCGGGGAGCTGTTTTTT. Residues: CASSGTGGAAGELFF.

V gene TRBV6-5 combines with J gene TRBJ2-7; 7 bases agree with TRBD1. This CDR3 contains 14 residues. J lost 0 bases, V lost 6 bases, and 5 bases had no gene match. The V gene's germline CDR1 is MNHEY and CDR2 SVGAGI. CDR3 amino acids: CASRKDRTSYEQYF. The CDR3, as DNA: TGTGCCAGCAGAAAGGACAGGACCTCCTACGAGCAGTACTTC.

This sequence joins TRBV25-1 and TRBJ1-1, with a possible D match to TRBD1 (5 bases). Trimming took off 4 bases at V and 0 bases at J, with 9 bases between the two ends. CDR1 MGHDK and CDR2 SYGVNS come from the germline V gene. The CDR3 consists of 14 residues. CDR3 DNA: TGTGCCAGCAGTGCCCGGACACTGAACACTGAAGCTTTCTTT. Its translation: CASSARTLNTEAFF. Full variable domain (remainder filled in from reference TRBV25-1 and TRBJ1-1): EADIYQTPRYLVIGTGKKITLECSQTMGHDKMYWYQQDPGMELHLIHYSYGVNSTEKGDLSSESTVSRIRTEHFPLTLESARPSHTSQYLCASSARTLNTEAFFGQGTRLTVV.

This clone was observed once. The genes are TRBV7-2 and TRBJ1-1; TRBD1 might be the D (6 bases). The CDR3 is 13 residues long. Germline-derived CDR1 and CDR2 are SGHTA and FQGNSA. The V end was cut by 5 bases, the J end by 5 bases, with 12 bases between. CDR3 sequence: CASSNSRGTEAFF. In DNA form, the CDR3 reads TGTGCCAGCAGCAATTCAAGGGGGACTGAAGCTTTCTTT.

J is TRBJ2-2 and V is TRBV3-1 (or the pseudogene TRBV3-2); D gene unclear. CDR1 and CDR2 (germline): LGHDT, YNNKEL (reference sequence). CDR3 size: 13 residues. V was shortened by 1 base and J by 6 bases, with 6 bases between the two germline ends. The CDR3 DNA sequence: TGTGCCAGCAGCCAAGTTAGCCCCGGGGAGCTGTTTTTT. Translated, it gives CASSQVSPGELFF.

The CDR3 region has the DNA TGTGCCAGTAGCAGGGACTTTCCCCAGCAGTTCTTC. This codes for CASSRDFPQQFF. This chain joins TRBV19 and TRBJ2-1, with D perhaps matching TRBD2 (6 bases). The V gene's germline CDR1 is LNHDA and CDR2 SQIVND (reference sequence). Trimming removed 6 bases at V and 11 bases at J, with 14 bases between. The CDR3 is made up of 12 amino acids.

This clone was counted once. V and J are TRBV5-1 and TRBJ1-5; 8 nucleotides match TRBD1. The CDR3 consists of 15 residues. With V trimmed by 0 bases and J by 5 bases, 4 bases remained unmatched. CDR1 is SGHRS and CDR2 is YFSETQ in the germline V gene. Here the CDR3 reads CASSLAGQAHQPQHF. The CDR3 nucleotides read TGCGCCAGCAGCTTGGCGGGACAGGCCCATCAGCCCCAGCATTTT.